The 12 T cell receptor beta chains in this list originate from one sample, sequenced in a study of blood T cell repertoires in COVID-19 (dated by TCRdb to 2018 to 2020). The library relied on the immunoSEQ multiplex PCR assay. TCRdb carries this immuneACCESS record with in-frame sequences only. Its versions omit some clonotypes, under half of them owing to an unresolved V gene in the studies checked, with the rest unexplained. The sample table lists approximately 400,000 clones, about 87% of them with a count of one. The top ten constitute under 1.5% of the sample. Sequenced sample: PBMCs or T cells enriched from blood (not recorded which). The receptors were gathered from a man younger than 45 who had recovered from COVID-19.

With regard to this clone: This same CDR3 is encoded by further DNA sequences in the sample. The chain couples TRBV18 to TRBJ1-1, with D maybe TRBD1 (6 bases). CDR1 KGHSH and CDR2 LQKENI come from the germline V gene. V lost 3 bases, J lost 2 bases, and 7 bases lay in between. The CDR3 is 13 residues long. Here the CDR3 DNA reads TGTGCCAGCTCACCGGACAGCAACACTGAAGCTTTCTTT. Its protein product is CASSPDSNTEAFF.

V usage is TRBV7-2 and J usage is TRBJ2-7; TRBD2 might be the D (5 bases). The CDR3 consists of 14 residues. The germline CDR1 and CDR2 sequences are SGHTA and FQGNSA. Between the trimmed V and J ends, which lost 5 bases and 0 bases, there was a span of 11 bases. The CDR3 here is CASSTPEGSYEQYF. The CDR3 DNA reads as TGTGCCAGCAGCACCCCCGAGGGCTCCTACGAGCAGTACTTC.

This chain uses TRBV7-2 with TRBJ1-2; 9 bases line up with TRBD1. Germline CDR1 SGHTA, CDR2 FQGNSA. J was trimmed by 3 bases and V by 5 bases; bases with no gene match: 4. This CDR3 region has 14 residues. The CDR3 here is CASSAGTGYYGYTF. The CDR3 DNA reads TGTGCCAGCAGCGCCGGGACAGGGTACTATGGCTACACCTTC.

V and J are TRBV27 and TRBJ2-3; 7 bases fit TRBD1. CDR1 and CDR2 (germline): MNHEY, SMNVEV (reference sequence). The length of the CDR3 is 16 residues. The junction had 10 bases not matched to a gene; V was cut back by 7 bases and J by 0 bases. The CDR3 DNA is TGTGCCAGCACCCCCAGAGGGGGCGGGAGCACAGATACGCAGTATTTT. Protein sequence: CASTPRGGGSTDTQYF.

The V and J genes are TRBV3-1 (or the pseudogene TRBV3-2) and TRBJ1-3; no clear D. V lost 1 base and J lost 0, with 4 bases in between. Germline CDR1 reads LGHDT; CDR2 reads YNNKEL (reference sequence). The CDR3 runs to 14 residues. The CDR3 region is CASSQGPSGNTIYF. For the CDR3, the DNA is TGTGCCAGCAGCCAAGGGCCCTCTGGAAACACCATATATTTT.

The V call is TRBV2, the J call TRBJ1-5; D is perhaps TRBD1 (6 bases). This CDR3 contains 16 residues. CDR1 and CDR2 (germline): SNHLY, FYNNEI. Trimming removed 4 bases at V and 3 bases at J, with 16 bases between. The CDR3 DNA reads as TGTGCCAGCAGTGGGACAGCTCTTCTCCTCAATCAGCCCCAGCATTTT. Residues: CASSGTALLLNQPQHF.

The chain is built from TRBV5-1 and TRBJ2-7; 8 nucleotides line up with TRBD1. The CDR3 extends over 14 amino acids. V was pared by 2 bases and J by 5 bases, with 6 bases of the junction left unmatched. Germline values: CDR1 SGHRS, CDR2 YFSETQ. CDR3 region: CASSLLDREDEQYF. CDR3 coding DNA: TGCGCCAGCAGCTTACTGGACAGGGAGGACGAGCAGTACTTC.

This clone was seen only a few times. Written as DNA, the CDR3 is TGTGCCAGCAGCTGGGGGGGGAGGAGCTCCTATAATTCACCCCTCCACTTT. Its protein is CASSWGGRSSYNSPLHF. The V call is TRBV7-2, the J call TRBJ1-6; D might be TRBD1 (5 bases). Between the trimmed V and J ends, which lost 4 bases and 0 bases, there was a span of 13 bases. From germline, CDR1 is SGHTA and CDR2 FQGNSA. This CDR3 region has 17 residues.

The rearrangement links TRBV7-2 to TRBJ1-2; D is undetermined. Germline V gene lookup returns CDR1 SGHTA and CDR2 FQGNSA. Deletions cut 3 bases from V and 5 bases from J, with 7 bases between. This CDR3 comprises 12 residues. The CDR3 here is CASSFNGYGYTF. The CDR3 nucleotides read TGTGCCAGCAGCTTTAACGGGTATGGCTACACCTTC.

The genes are TRBV7-8 and TRBJ2-5; 12 nucleotides line up with TRBD2. In germline, CDR1 is SGHVS, CDR2 FQNEAQ. V lost 4 bases and J lost 10; bases outside the gene matches: 13. CDR3 length: 16 amino acids. DNA of the CDR3: TGTGCCAGCAGCTCCCTAGCGGGGGGGCTTCTCCTGTTCCAGTACTTC. Translated, it gives CASSSLAGGLLLFQYF.

The chain uses TRBV14 and TRBJ2-7; D gene ambiguous. CDR3 length: 13 amino acids. V lost 3 bases to trimming and J lost 2 bases, with 8 bases between them. CDR1 SGHDN and CDR2 FVKESK come from the germline V gene. The CDR3 DNA reads TGTGCCAGCAGCCAGACAACTCCCTACGAGCAGTACTTC. Encoded protein: CASSQTTPYEQYF.

This chain connects TRBV27 to TRBJ2-6, with D maybe TRBD1 (8 bases). Germline CDR1 is MNHEY and CDR2 is SMNVEV (reference sequence). The CDR3 is 19 residues long. The germline V and J ends were trimmed by 6 bases and 1 base, with 22 bases remaining between them. CDR3 in amino acids: CASRRTGRGASSGANVLTF. For the CDR3, the DNA is TGTGCCAGCAGACGGACAGGGAGGGGGGCAAGTTCTGGGGCCAACGTCCTGACTTTC.